This T cell receptor (beta chain) was retrieved from a study of beta chain features in type 1 diabetes. Via CD45RO/CCR7/CD25/CD127/CD95/CD27, cells of the CD4+ naive, central memory, regulatory and stem cell-like memory subsets were sorted. With 2 bases removed from V and 9 bases from J, the gap between germline ends came to 8 bases. This CDR3 is 13 amino acids long. Germline V gene data show CDR1 as SGHVS and CDR2 as FNYEAQ. Every bit of the isolated RNA underwent reverse transcription, so sequencing read expressed TCRB transcripts. Only in-frame clones appear in the TCRdb table, and some are missing; sequencing was by immunoSEQ multiplex PCR. This sample has roughly 240,000 clones; around 68% occur once, and the top ten carry around 0.05%.

The chain is built from TRBV7-6 and TRBJ1-6; D gene ambiguous. Sequences were obtained from naive CD4+ T cells from blood. The sequence was obtained from a man aged 25 to 40 in good health. The CDR3 loop is CASSLSLISPLHF. CDR3 DNA sequence: TGTGCCAGCAGCTTATCTTTAATTTCACCCCTCCACTTT.